One sample yielded the 29 T cell receptor beta chains listed below, sequenced in a study of blood T cell repertoires in COVID-19. TCRdb keeps only in-frame clones here, not all; method: immunoSEQ multiplex PCR. The sample consists of under 170,000 clones, 65% to 90% of them appearing once. The specimen sequenced was peripheral blood. These receptors all stem from a man in his 70s with acute or convalescent COVID-19.

The DNA for the CDR3 is TGTGCCAGCAGCTTAGGAGAGGGACGGGGGGTTTACAATGAGCAGTTCTTC. Its protein product is CASSLGEGRGVYNEQFF. The V call is TRBV11-3, the J call TRBJ2-1; 7 bases match TRBD2. The germline CDR1 and CDR2 sequences are SGHNT and YENEEA. V was clipped by 1 base and J by 4 bases; unmatched bases: 10. The CDR3 spans 17 residues.

The rearrangement uses TRBV7-3 and TRBJ2-7, with D tentatively TRBD2 (6 bases). This CDR3 has 13 residues. The V gene's germline CDR1 is SGHTA and CDR2 FQGTGA. Deletions cut 4 bases from V and 3 bases from J, with 10 bases between. As DNA, the CDR3 is TGTGCCAGCAGCTCGCAGGGAGGCTACGAGCAGTACTTC. It encodes CASSSQGGYEQYF.

The V gene is TRBV5-6, the J gene TRBJ2-3; D may be TRBD2 (6 bases). The V and J ends lost 2 bases and 8 bases respectively, with 15 bases between them. The germline CDR1 and CDR2 sequences are SGHDT and YYEEEE. This CDR3 comprises 14 residues. For the CDR3, the DNA is TGTGCCAGCAGCTTCCCGGGACTCGGGAGTACGCAGTATTTT. Translation: CASSFPGLGSTQYF.

V is TRBV7-9 and J is TRBJ2-5; D remains unclear. From germline, CDR1 is SEHNR and CDR2 FQNEAQ (reference sequence). The CDR3 spans 12 residues. Deletions cut 5 bases from V and 5 bases from J, with 9 bases between. CDR3: CASSPSPETQYF. The CDR3 DNA sequence: TGTGCCAGCAGCCCTTCCCCCGAGACCCAGTACTTC.

V gene TRBV6-5 combines with J gene TRBJ2-1; TRBD2 agrees at 8 bases. Germline lookup yields CDR1 MNHEY and CDR2 SVGAGI. The CDR3 consists of 15 residues. V dropped 5 bases and J dropped 10; count of bases not matched to a gene: 13. The CDR3 bases are TGTGCCAGCAGTCCGGGTCAGCGGGAGAGGCAAGAGCAGTTCTTC. Translating it yields CASSPGQRERQEQFF.

J is TRBJ1-2 and V is TRBV13; D ambiguous. Per germline, CDR1 PRHDT and CDR2 FYEKMQ (reference sequence). The CDR3 length is 16 residues. The germline V and J ends were trimmed by 2 bases and 5 bases, with 18 bases remaining between them. The CDR3 coding sequence is TGTGCCAGCAGCTTAATGCGGGGATCCGTTAAGTATGGCTACACCTTC. This sequence encodes CASSLMRGSVKYGYTF.

V is TRBV11-2 and J is TRBJ2-5; 15 positions agree with TRBD2. Per the germline V gene, CDR1 is SGHAT and CDR2 is FQNNGV. With 5 bases clipped from V and 4 bases from J, the junction kept 5 bases outside the gene matches. The CDR3 extends over 16 amino acids. CDR3 sequence reads: CASSPGLAGGGETQYF. Here the CDR3 DNA reads TGTGCCAGCAGCCCGGGACTAGCGGGAGGTGGAGAGACCCAGTACTTC.

Only one count was recorded for this clone. The chain couples TRBV7-3 to TRBJ2-2, with 11 bases fitting TRBD2. V was pared by 3 bases and J by 0 bases, with 3 bases of the junction left unmatched. CDR1 is SGHTA and CDR2 is FQGTGA in the germline V gene. This CDR3 has 17 residues. In nucleotides, the CDR3 is TGTGCCAGCAGCTTTACTAGCGGGAGCCCGAACACCGGGGAGCTGTTTTTT. Protein product: CASSFTSGSPNTGELFF.

This clone has a single count. The J gene is TRBJ1-6, the V gene TRBV9; the match to TRBD1 covers 9 bases. Germline assignment: CDR1 SGDLS and CDR2 YYNGEE. Unmatched junction bases numbered 2, after V lost 0 bases and J lost 7 bases. The CDR3 consists of 15 residues. CDR3 sequence: CASSVVGTGNSPLHF. CDR3 DNA: TGTGCCAGCAGCGTAGTTGGGACAGGGAATTCACCCCTCCACTTT.

CDR3: CAWSWSSGANVLTF. CDR3 coding DNA: TGTGCCTGGAGTTGGAGCTCTGGGGCCAACGTCCTGACTTTC. The rearrangement links TRBV30 to TRBJ2-6, with no clear D. CDR3 length: 14 residues. With 2 bases removed from V and 0 bases from J, the gap between germline ends came to 5 bases. The germline V gene has CDR1 GTSNPN and CDR2 SVGIG (reference sequence).

The chain joins TRBV6-4 to TRBJ2-2; a weak D match, TRBD2 (6 bases). The CDR3 consists of 16 residues. V was cut by 5 bases and J by 2 bases, with 15 bases left in between. Germline V CDR1 and CDR2: MRHNA, SNTAGT. The CDR3 nucleotides read TGTGCCAGCAGTCCCTACGGGACTCCTAACACCGGGGAGCTGTTTTTT. The encoded protein is CASSPYGTPNTGELFF.

The genes are TRBV29-1 and TRBJ1-2; 7 nucleotides match TRBD1. Trimming took 6 bases from V and 4 from J; bases not matched to a gene: 8. There are 13 residues in the CDR3. Looked up from germline, CDR1 is SQVTM and CDR2 is ANQGSEA. The CDR3 sequence: CSVAQTGPYGYTF. For the CDR3, the DNA is TGCAGCGTCGCCCAGACAGGGCCCTATGGCTACACCTTC.

This chain connects TRBV5-4 to TRBJ2-2; 8 positions match TRBD1. The CDR3 runs 16 residues. The germline gives CDR1 SGHNT, CDR2 YYREEE (reference sequence). Trimming took 6 bases from V and 2 from J; bases not matched to a gene: 9. CDR3 sequence (DNA): TGTGCCAGCAACTCAGGGGACAGGACTAACACCGGGGAGCTGTTTTTT. It is translated as CASNSGDRTNTGELFF.

This clone was observed once. The rearrangement uses TRBV6-2 or TRBV6-3 and TRBJ2-5; 15 positions agree with TRBD2. This CDR3 spans 19 amino acids. Germline V gene sequence: CDR1 MNHEY, CDR2 SVGEGT. Germline trimming cut 1 base from V and 5 bases from J; bases unmatched to any gene: 11. As DNA, the CDR3 is TGTGCCAGCAGTTACTTCCGGACTAGCGGGAGGGCCGCCGGGGAGACCCAGTACTTC. Its translation is CASSYFRTSGRAAGETQYF.

The chain links TRBV19 to TRBJ2-3; TRBD2 is a possible D gene (7 bases). V dropped 8 bases and J dropped 3 bases, with 21 bases sitting between them. CDR1 is LNHDA, CDR2 SQIVND, per germline (reference sequence). The CDR3 is made up of 16 amino acids. The CDR3 reads CASSIPRGAATDTQYF. As DNA, the CDR3 is TGTGCCAGTTCTATCCCCCGGGGGGCGGCTACAGATACGCAGTATTTT.

This clone was recorded once. The chain employs TRBV19 and TRBJ2-2; D may be TRBD1 (6 bases). V lost 1 base and J 6 bases, leaving 15 bases between the germline ends. Germline lookup yields CDR1 LNHDA and CDR2 SQIVND (reference sequence). The length of the CDR3 is 16 residues. The CDR3 DNA sequence: TGTGCCAGTAGTATAGCCGCCAGGGGTGCACCCGGGGAGCTGTTTTTT. Its translation is CASSIAARGAPGELFF.

The V gene is TRBV7-2, the J gene TRBJ1-5, with TRBD1 matching 7 bases. CDR3 length: 15 residues. V gave up 4 bases and J gave up 4 bases; unmatched junction bases: 7. Germline CDR1 and CDR2: SGHTA and FQGNSA. CDR3 sequence reads: CASSSTGDGNQPQHF. DNA for the CDR3: TGTGCCAGCAGCTCAACAGGGGACGGGAATCAGCCCCAGCATTTT.

The chain employs TRBV27 and TRBJ2-7; 7 bases fit TRBD1. With 5 bases clipped from V and 7 bases from J, the junction kept 11 bases outside the gene matches. CDR1 is MNHEY, CDR2 SMNVEV, per germline (reference sequence). This CDR3 region has 14 residues. CDR3 region: CASSKNRGIGEQYF. The CDR3 DNA reads as TGTGCCAGCAGTAAAAACAGGGGTATAGGGGAGCAGTACTTC.

The chain couples TRBV4-2 to TRBJ2-1; 7 bases align to TRBD2. CDR3 length equals 14 residues. CDR1 and CDR2 (germline): LGHNA, YNFKEQ. The ends lost 2 bases at V and 7 bases at J; junction bases unmatched: 5. The CDR3 nucleotides read TGTGCCAGCAGCCAACCCGGGACTAAAAATGAGCAGTTCTTC. Amino acid sequence: CASSQPGTKNEQFF.

This clone was seen more than once but under ten times. V is TRBV15 and J is TRBJ1-6; no definite D call. CDR3 length: 13 amino acids. Germline CDR1 is LNHNV and CDR2 is YYDKDF (reference sequence). The V end was cut by 0 bases, the J end by 8 bases, with 5 bases between. The chain's CDR3 is CATSRETYSPLHF. The CDR3 region has the DNA TGTGCCACCAGCAGAGAAACATATTCACCCCTCCACTTT.

This chain links TRBV28 with TRBJ2-2, with D perhaps matching TRBD2 (6 bases). This CDR3 spans 15 amino acids. Per germline, CDR1 MDHEN and CDR2 SYDVKM. Trimming removed 6 bases from V and 7 bases from J, with 18 bases in between. Here the CDR3 DNA reads TGTGCCAGCAGGTCCTTCCTGAGGGAGGTCGGGGAGCTGTTTTTT. It codes for CASRSFLREVGELFF.

This chain links TRBV28 with TRBJ2-3; D unclear. V was trimmed by 5 bases and J by 3 bases, leaving 3 bases between them. CDR3 size: 11 residues. CDR1 is MDHEN, CDR2 SYDVKM, per germline. Written as DNA, the CDR3 is TGTGCCAGCAGTACAACAGATACGCAGTATTTT. Protein product: CASSTTDTQYF.

The J gene is TRBJ2-3, the V gene TRBV6-5, with D perhaps TRBD1 (6 bases). Germline CDR1 reads MNHEY; CDR2 reads SVGAGI. Trimming cost V 7 bases and J 3 bases, with 14 bases left between them. The CDR3 consists of 14 residues. CDR3 sequence reads: CASKDSLSTDTQYF. CDR3 sequence (DNA): TGTGCCAGCAAGGACAGTTTAAGTACAGATACGCAGTATTTT.

This clone was found a few times. The chain joins TRBV7-8 to TRBJ1-1; D remains unclear. Looked up from germline, CDR1 is SGHVS and CDR2 is FQNEAQ. Trimming cost V 5 bases and J 0 bases, with 7 bases left between them. This CDR3 contains 13 residues. This chain's CDR3 is CASSPLVNTEAFF. The CDR3 DNA sequence: TGTGCCAGCAGCCCTCTTGTGAACACTGAAGCTTTCTTT.

This chain links TRBV5-1 with TRBJ1-3; a possible D gene is TRBD1 (6 bases). The V end lost 0 bases, the J end lost 4 bases, and 14 bases lay between the germline ends. CDR1 and CDR2 (germline): SGHRS, YFSETQ. The CDR3 extends over 16 amino acids. DNA of the CDR3: TGCGCCAGCAGCTTGGCCGGGACACAACTCGGAAACACCATATATTTT. Its protein is CASSLAGTQLGNTIYF. Full variable domain (outside the CDR3, taken from reference TRBV5-1 and TRBJ1-3): KAGVTQTPRYLIKTRGQQVTLSCSPISGHRSVSWYQQTPGQGLQFLFEYFSETQRNKGNFPGRFSGRQFSNSRSEMNVSTLELGDSALYLCASSLAGTQLGNTIYFGEGSWLTVV.

The CDR3 protein is CATLTSANYNEQFF. CDR3 sequence (DNA): TGTGCCACCCTGACTAGCGCAAACTACAATGAGCAGTTCTTC. V gene TRBV6-5 combines with J gene TRBJ2-1, with TRBD2 matching over 8 bases. Germline V gene lookup returns CDR1 MNHEY and CDR2 SVGAGI. The CDR3 spans 14 residues. The ends lost 10 bases at V and 3 bases at J; junction bases unmatched: 8.

This rearrangement joins TRBV18 to TRBJ1-4, with TRBD1 matching over 10 bases. Trimming cost V 3 bases and J 0 bases; bases outside gene matches: 4. The CDR3 totals 17 residues. The V gene's germline CDR1 is KGHSH and CDR2 LQKENI. The CDR3 loop is CASSPGQGLATNEKLFF. The CDR3 DNA reads TGTGCCAGCTCACCGGGACAGGGGTTAGCAACTAATGAAAAACTGTTTTTT.

J is TRBJ2-7 and V is TRBV27; D gene unclear. The germline V gene has CDR1 MNHEY and CDR2 SMNVEV (reference sequence). The CDR3 is 13 amino acids. V dropped 0 bases and J dropped 2 bases, with 5 bases sitting between them. Here the CDR3 DNA reads TGTGCCAGCAGTTTATCGGGCCCCTACGAGCAGTACTTC. Protein: CASSLSGPYEQYF.

The chain recombines TRBV3-1 (or the pseudogene TRBV3-2) with TRBJ1-5; D might be TRBD1 (6 bases). CDR1 is LGHDT, CDR2 YNNKEL, per germline (reference sequence). Trimming shortened V by 1 base and J by 5 bases, and 12 bases separated the two germline ends. This CDR3 region has 15 residues. Here the CDR3 DNA reads TGTGCCAGCAGCCAAGCGGGGGGCCAGGATCAGCCCCAGCATTTT. Translated: CASSQAGGQDQPQHF.